The clone carrying this TCR beta chain was detected only a few times. This entry is derived from a study of blood T cell repertoires in COVID-19. The table came from immunoSEQ multiplex PCR; TCRdb's copy has only in-frame clones and leaves some out. The sample contains about 230,000 clones, 85% of which appear only once. The sequencing input was peripheral blood. This clonotype was obtained from a man aged 50 or older with COVID-19, enrolled during active disease.

CDR3 protein: CASSEGDAPQHF. As DNA, the CDR3 is TGTGCCAGCAGTGAGGGAGACGCGCCCCAGCATTTT. The chain is built from TRBV2 and TRBJ1-5; D call uncertain. This CDR3 spans 12 amino acids. Looked up from germline, CDR1 is SNHLY and CDR2 is FYNNEI. Trimming stripped 3 bases from V and 9 bases from J, with 9 bases between.